Listed below are T cell receptor beta chains from one sample, sequenced in a study of blood T cell repertoires in COVID-19. Measured with immunoSEQ multiplex PCR; TCRdb has only the in-frame clones, and not every one. Among 250,000 to 400,000 clones, around 90% were seen once, and the ten largest hold 2.9%. The sample consisted of peripheral blood. The receptor set was obtained from a woman in her 30s with COVID-19, enrolled during active disease. CDR3s include the opening cysteine and the closing phenylalanine or tryptophan. D genes are given only for firm matches. Clone sizes are given selectively: once, few, many, or a class where the clone is expanded.

TRBJ2-7,-,TRBD2,TRBV5-4,CASSLEPPGLAGYYEQYF,TGTGCCAGCAGCTTAGAACCCCCCGGGCTAGCGGGATACTACGAGCAGTACTTC
TRBJ1-3,-,-,TRBV19,CASSTQNGNTIYF,TGTGCCAGTAGTACTCAGAACGGAAACACCATATATTTT
TRBJ1-4,-,TRBD1,TRBV13,CASSPRGTRNEKLFF,TGTGCCAGCAGCCCCAGGGGGACACGGAATGAAAAACTGTTTTTT
TRBJ1-4,-,TRBD1,TRBV2,CATRAPRGQVGKLFF,TGTGCCACCAGGGCCCCAAGGGGACAGGTGGGAAAACTGTTTTTT
TRBJ1-5,-,-,TRBV28,CASSFIPTGMRNQPQHF,TGTGCCAGCAGTTTTATCCCAACAGGGATGAGGAATCAGCCCCAGCATTTT
TRBJ2-7,-,TRBD2,TRBV7-6,CASSSGLAGGRYEQYF,TGTGCCAGCAGCTCGGGACTAGCGGGAGGAAGATACGAGCAGTACTTC
TRBJ1-2,once,-,TRBV28,CASRGGYGYTF,TGTGCCAGCAGAGGGGGCTATGGCTACACCTTC
TRBJ2-7,-,-,TRBV7-9,CASSLSYEQYF,TGTGCCAGCAGCCTTTCCTACGAGCAGTACTTC
TRBJ1-6,-,-,TRBV5-1,CASSLAGGTGNSPLHF,TGCGCCAGCAGCTTGGCCGGCGGAACAGGGAATTCACCCCTCCACTTT
TRBJ2-1,-,TRBD2,TRBV2,CASSEARLAGVNEQFF,TGTGCCAGCAGTGAAGCCCGACTAGCGGGAGTAAATGAGCAGTTCTTC
TRBJ2-1,-,TRBD1,TRBV4-1,CASGVRDRGGNEQFF,TGCGCCAGCGGCGTCCGGGACAGGGGTGGGAATGAGCAGTTCTTC
TRBJ2-3,-,TRBD2,TRBV7-9,CASSPGGAHTDTQYF,TGTGCCAGCAGCCCGGGGGGGGCCCACACAGATACGCAGTATTTT
TRBJ2-7,-,-,TRBV3-1/TRBV3-2,CASSQAPGSHEQYF,TGTGCCAGCAGCCAGGCCCCAGGGTCCCACGAGCAGTACTTC
TRBJ1-6,-,-,TRBV28,CASSPPFTGLGDSPLHF,TGTGCCAGCAGTCCGCCCTTCACAGGGCTTGGTGATTCACCCCTCCACTTT
TRBJ2-3,few,TRBD2,TRBV19,CASRVRLAGTDTQYF,TGTGCCAGTAGGGTTCGACTAGCGGGCACAGATACGCAGTATTTT
TRBJ1-4,-,TRBD1,TRBV6-5,CASSYSTGGPNEKLFF,TGTGCCAGCAGTTACTCGACAGGGGGCCCTAATGAAAAACTGTTTTTT
TRBJ2-5,-,-,TRBV19,CASTPQVDRQETQYF,TGTGCCAGTACCCCCCAAGTGGACAGACAAGAGACCCAGTACTTC
TRBJ2-3,-,-,TRBV7-8,CASSFEGGGDTQYF,TGTGCCAGCAGCTTTGAGGGAGGAGGAGATACGCAGTATTTT
TRBJ2-1,-,TRBD1,TRBV28,CASSVTGILYNEQFF,TGTGCCAGCAGTGTGACAGGGATTCTATACAATGAGCAGTTCTTC
TRBJ2-7,-,TRBD1,TRBV4-1,CASSQWTGDEQYF,TGCGCCAGCAGCCAATGGACAGGGGACGAGCAGTACTTC
TRBJ1-6,-,TRBD1,TRBV5-1,CASSLRTGGFFSPLHF,TGCGCCAGCAGCCTCAGGACAGGGGGCTTTTTTTCACCCCTCCACTTT
TRBJ2-2,few,-,TRBV4-2,CASSLLGVGGTGELFF,TGTGCCAGCAGCCTCCTGGGGGTCGGGGGCACCGGGGAGCTGTTTTTT
TRBJ1-5,once,-,TRBV19,CASSIIESNQPQHF,TGTGCCAGTAGTATAATCGAGAGCAATCAGCCCCAGCATTTT
TRBJ2-6,-,-,TRBV27,CASSSPARSSASGANVLTF,TGTGCCAGCAGTTCGCCGGCAAGGAGTAGTGCCTCTGGGGCCAACGTCCTGACTTTC
TRBJ2-1,few,-,TRBV5-1,CASSLGPSVRNEQFF,TGCGCCAGCAGCTTGGGGCCTAGCGTGAGGAATGAGCAGTTCTTC
TRBJ1-4,-,TRBD1,TRBV24-1,CATSDQDRFGNEKLFF,TGTGCCACCAGTGATCAGGACAGGTTCGGAAATGAAAAACTGTTTTTT
TRBJ2-7,-,TRBD1,TRBV19,CASRRTGDYEQYF,TGTGCCAGTAGACGGACAGGGGATTACGAGCAGTACTTC
TRBJ2-1,-,TRBD1,TRBV24-1,CATSDWTGSNEQFF,TGTGCCACCAGTGATTGGACAGGCAGCAATGAGCAGTTCTTC
TRBJ1-3,-,TRBD1,TRBV19,CASSTTGARGNTIYF,TGTGCCAGTAGTACCACAGGGGCGCGTGGAAACACCATATATTTT
TRBJ1-2,-,-,TRBV25-1,CASRNPGLGGYTF,TGTGCCAGCCGAAATCCGGGTCTCGGGGGCTACACCTTC
TRBJ2-1,-,-,TRBV7-2,CASSLAGGNEQFF,TGTGCCAGCAGCTTAGCGGGAGGCAATGAGCAGTTCTTC
TRBJ2-3,-,TRBD2,TRBV3-1/TRBV3-2,CASSQVRAGVVDTQYF,TGTGCCAGCAGCCAAGTCCGAGCGGGAGTGGTAGATACGCAGTATTTT
TRBJ2-5,-,TRBD2,TRBV19,CASSIGAGGRETQYF,TGTGCCAGTAGTATCGGCGCGGGAGGCAGGGAGACCCAGTACTTC
TRBJ1-5,-,-,TRBV6-1,CASSEGWQGLNQPQHF,TGTGCCAGCAGTGAAGGTTGGCAGGGATTAAATCAGCCCCAGCATTTT
TRBJ2-1,-,-,TRBV19,CASTARERYNEQFF,TGTGCCAGCACTGCCCGGGAGAGATACAATGAGCAGTTCTTC
TRBJ1-2,-,TRBD1,TRBV27,CASSSTGEANYGYTF,TGTGCCAGCAGTTCAACAGGGGAAGCTAACTATGGCTACACCTTC